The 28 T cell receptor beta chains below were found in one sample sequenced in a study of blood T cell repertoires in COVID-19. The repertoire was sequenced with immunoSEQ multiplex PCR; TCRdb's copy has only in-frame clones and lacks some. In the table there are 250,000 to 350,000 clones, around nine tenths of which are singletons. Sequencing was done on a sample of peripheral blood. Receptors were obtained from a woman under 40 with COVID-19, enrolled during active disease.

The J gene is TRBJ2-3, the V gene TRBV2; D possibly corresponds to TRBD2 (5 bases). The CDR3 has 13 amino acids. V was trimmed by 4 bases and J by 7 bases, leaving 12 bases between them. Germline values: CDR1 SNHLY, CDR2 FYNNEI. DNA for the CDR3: TGTGCCAGCAGTGGGCAACCCGGGAATACGCAGTATTTT. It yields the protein CASSGQPGNTQYF.

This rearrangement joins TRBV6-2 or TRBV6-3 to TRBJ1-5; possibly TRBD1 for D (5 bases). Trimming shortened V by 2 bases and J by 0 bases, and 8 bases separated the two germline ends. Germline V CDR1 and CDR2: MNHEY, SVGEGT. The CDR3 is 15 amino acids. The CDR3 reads CASSYHDSSNQPQHF. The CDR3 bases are TGTGCCAGCAGTTACCATGACAGTAGCAATCAGCCCCAGCATTTT.

CDR3 nucleotide sequence: TGTGCCAGCACCCAACCCGGGACAGGGGTCGAAAAACTGTTTTTT. Residues: CASTQPGTGVEKLFF. The chain recombines TRBV28 with TRBJ1-4, with 10 nucleotides matching TRBD1. Trimming cost V 7 bases and J 8 bases; bases outside gene matches: 10. From germline, CDR1 is MDHEN and CDR2 SYDVKM. This CDR3 is built from 15 residues.

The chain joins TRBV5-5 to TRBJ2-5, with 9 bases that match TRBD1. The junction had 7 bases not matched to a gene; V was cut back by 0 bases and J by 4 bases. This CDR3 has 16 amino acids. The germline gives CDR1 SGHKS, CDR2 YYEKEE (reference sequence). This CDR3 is CASSLGGQGDTETQYF. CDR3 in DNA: TGTGCCAGCAGCTTGGGGGGACAGGGAGATACAGAGACCCAGTACTTC.

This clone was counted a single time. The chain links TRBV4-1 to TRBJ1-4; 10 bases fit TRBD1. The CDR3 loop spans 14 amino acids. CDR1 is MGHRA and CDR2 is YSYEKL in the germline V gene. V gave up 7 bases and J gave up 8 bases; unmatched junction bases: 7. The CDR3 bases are TGCGCCAGCATTGGGACAGGGGCTGGCGAAAAACTGTTTTTT. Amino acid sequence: CASIGTGAGEKLFF.

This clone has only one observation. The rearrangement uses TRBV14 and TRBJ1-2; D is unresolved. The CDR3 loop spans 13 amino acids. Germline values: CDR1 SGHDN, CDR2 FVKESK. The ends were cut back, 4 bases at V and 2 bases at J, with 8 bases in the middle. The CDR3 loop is CASSPGSNYGYTF. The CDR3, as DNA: TGTGCCAGCAGCCCGGGATCCAACTATGGCTACACCTTC.

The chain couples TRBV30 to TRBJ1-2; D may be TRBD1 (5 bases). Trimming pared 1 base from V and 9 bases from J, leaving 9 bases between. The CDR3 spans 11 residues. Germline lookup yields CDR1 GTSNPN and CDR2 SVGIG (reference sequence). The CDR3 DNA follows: TGTGCCTGGAGTGCGGGGGGAAGCTACACCTTC. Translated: CAWSAGGSYTF.

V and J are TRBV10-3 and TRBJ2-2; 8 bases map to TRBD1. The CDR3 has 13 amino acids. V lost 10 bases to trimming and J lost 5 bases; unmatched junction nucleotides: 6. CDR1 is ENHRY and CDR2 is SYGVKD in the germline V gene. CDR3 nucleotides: TGTGCCACCGGGACAGGAGAAACCGGGGAGCTGTTTTTT. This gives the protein CATGTGETGELFF.

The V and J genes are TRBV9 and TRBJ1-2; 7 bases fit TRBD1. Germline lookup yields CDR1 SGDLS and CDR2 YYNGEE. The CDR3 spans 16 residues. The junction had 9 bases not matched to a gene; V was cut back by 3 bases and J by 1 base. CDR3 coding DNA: TGTGCCAGCAGCGGCCCTCGGGACAGCTTTAACTATGGCTACACCTTC. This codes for CASSGPRDSFNYGYTF.

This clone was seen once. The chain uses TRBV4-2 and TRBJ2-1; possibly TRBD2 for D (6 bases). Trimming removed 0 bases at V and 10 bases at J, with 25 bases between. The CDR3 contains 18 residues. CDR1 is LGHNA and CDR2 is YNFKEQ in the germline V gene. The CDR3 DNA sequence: TGTGCCAGCAGCCAAGATCTGACCGGGACTCCGCAGAGGACGGAGCAGTTCTTC. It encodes CASSQDLTGTPQRTEQFF.

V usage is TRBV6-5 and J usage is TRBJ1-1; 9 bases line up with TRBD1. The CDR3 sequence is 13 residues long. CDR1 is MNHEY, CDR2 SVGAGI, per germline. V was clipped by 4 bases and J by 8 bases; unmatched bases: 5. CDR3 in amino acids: CASSWGTGREAFF. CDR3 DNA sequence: TGTGCCAGCAGTTGGGGGACAGGGCGAGAAGCTTTCTTT.

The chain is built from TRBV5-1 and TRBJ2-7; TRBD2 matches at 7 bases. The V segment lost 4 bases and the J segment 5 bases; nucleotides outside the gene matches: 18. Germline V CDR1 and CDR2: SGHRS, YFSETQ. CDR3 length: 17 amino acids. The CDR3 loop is CASSGAGLLASRDEQYF. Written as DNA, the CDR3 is TGCGCCAGCAGCGGAGCGGGGCTTTTGGCTTCCCGGGACGAGCAGTACTTC.

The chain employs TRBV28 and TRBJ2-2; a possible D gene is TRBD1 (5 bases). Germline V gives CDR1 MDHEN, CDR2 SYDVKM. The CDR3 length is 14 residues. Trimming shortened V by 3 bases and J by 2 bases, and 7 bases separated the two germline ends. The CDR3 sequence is CASSLTVNTGELFF. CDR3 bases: TGTGCCAGCAGTTTGACAGTAAACACCGGGGAGCTGTTTTTT.

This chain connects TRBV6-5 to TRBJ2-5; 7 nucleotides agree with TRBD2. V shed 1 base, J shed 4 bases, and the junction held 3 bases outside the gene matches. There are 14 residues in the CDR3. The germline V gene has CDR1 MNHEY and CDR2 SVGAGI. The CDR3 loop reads CASSYFGGRETQYF. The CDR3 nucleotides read TGTGCCAGCAGTTACTTTGGCGGGAGAGAGACCCAGTACTTC.

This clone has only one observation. CDR3 coding DNA: TGTGCCAGCAGTTTGGGACAGGGCTACGAGCAGTACTTC. Translation gives CASSLGQGYEQYF. V usage is TRBV2 and J usage is TRBJ2-7, with 9 bases identical to TRBD1. CDR1 is SNHLY and CDR2 is FYNNEI in the germline V gene. Trimming cost V 5 bases and J 3 bases; bases outside gene matches: 2. CDR3 length equals 13 residues.

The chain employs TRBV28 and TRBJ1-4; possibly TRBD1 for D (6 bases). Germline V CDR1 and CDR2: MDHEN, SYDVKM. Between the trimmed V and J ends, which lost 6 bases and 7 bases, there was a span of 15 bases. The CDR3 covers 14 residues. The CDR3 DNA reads TGTGCCAGCAGCCTGGGACAAGATACTGAAAAACTGTTTTTT. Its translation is CASSLGQDTEKLFF.

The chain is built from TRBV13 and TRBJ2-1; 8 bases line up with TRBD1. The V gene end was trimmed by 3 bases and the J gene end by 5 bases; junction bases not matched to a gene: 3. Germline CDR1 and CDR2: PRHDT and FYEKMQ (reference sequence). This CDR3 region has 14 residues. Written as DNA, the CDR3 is TGTGCCAGCAGCTTGGGACAGGTTCACAATGAGCAGTTCTTC. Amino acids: CASSLGQVHNEQFF.

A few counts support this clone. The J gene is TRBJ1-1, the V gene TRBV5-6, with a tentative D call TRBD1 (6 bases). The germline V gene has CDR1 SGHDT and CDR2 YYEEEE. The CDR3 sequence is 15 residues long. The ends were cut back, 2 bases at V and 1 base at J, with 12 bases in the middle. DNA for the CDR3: TGTGCCAGCAGCTTCGGACAGACACCGAACACTGAAGCTTTCTTT. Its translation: CASSFGQTPNTEAFF.

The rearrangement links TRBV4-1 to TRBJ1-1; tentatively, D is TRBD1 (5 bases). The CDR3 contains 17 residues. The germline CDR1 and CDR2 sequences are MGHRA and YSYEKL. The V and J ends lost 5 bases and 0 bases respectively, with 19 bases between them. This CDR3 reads CASSTQARAIMNTEAFF. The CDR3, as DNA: TGCGCCAGCAGCACACAGGCTAGGGCGATCATGAACACTGAAGCTTTCTTT.

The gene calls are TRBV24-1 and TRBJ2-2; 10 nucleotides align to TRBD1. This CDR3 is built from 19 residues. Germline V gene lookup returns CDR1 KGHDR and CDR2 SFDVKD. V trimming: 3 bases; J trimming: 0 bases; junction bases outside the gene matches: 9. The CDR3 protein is CATSDPFGTGEANTGELFF. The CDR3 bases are TGTGCCACCAGTGATCCCTTTGGGACAGGGGAGGCGAACACCGGGGAGCTGTTTTTT.

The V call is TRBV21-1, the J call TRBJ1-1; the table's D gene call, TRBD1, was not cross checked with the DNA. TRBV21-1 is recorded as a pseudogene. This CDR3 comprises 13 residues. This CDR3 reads CASSKVTPGEAFF. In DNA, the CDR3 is TGTGCCAGCAGCAAGGTTACTCCAGGCGAAGCTTTCTTT.

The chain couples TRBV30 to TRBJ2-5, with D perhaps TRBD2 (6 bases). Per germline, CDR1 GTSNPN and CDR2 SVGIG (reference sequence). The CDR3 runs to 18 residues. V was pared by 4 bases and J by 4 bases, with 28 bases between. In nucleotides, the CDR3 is TGTGCCTGGACGGCCCGAGGAGCCTCCCACGGGAGCGGAGAGACCCAGTACTTC. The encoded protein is CAWTARGASHGSGETQYF.

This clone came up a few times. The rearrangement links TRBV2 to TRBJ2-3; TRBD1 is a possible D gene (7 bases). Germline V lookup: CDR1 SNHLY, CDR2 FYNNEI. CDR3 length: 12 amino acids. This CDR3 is CATGPGADTQYF. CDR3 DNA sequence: TGTGCGACAGGGCCGGGGGCAGATACGCAGTATTTT.

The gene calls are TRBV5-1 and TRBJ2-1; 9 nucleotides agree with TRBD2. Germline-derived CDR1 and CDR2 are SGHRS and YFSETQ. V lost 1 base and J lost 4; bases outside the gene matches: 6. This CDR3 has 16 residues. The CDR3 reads CASSLTSTSGYNEQFF. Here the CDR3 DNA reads TGCGCCAGCAGCTTGACCTCGACTAGCGGATACAATGAGCAGTTCTTC. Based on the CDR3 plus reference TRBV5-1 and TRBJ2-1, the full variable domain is KAGVTQTPRYLIKTRGQQVTLSCSPISGHRSVSWYQQTPGQGLQFLFEYFSETQRNKGNFPGRFSGRQFSNSRSEMNVSTLELGDSALYLCASSLTSTSGYNEQFFGPGTRLTVL.

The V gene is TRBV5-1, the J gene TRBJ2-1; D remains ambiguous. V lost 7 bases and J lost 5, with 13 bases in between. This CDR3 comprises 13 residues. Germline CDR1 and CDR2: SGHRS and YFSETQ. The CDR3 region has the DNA TGCGCCAGCGCGCTTACCTCTCACAATGAGCAGTTCTTC. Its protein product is CASALTSHNEQFF.

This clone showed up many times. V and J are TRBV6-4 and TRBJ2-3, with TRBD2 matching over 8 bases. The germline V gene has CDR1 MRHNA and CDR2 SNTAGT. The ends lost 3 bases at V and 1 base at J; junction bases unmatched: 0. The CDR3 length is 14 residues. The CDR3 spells CASSEAGGTDTQYF. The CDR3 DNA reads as TGTGCCAGCAGTGAAGCGGGAGGCACAGATACGCAGTATTTT.

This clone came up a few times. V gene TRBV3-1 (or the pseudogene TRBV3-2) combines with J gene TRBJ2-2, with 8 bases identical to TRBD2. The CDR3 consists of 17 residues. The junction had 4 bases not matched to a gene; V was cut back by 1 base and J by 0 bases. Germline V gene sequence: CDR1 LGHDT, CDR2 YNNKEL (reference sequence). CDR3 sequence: CASSQVAGGANTGELFF. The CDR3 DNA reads TGTGCCAGCAGCCAAGTCGCGGGAGGCGCGAACACCGGGGAGCTGTTTTTT.

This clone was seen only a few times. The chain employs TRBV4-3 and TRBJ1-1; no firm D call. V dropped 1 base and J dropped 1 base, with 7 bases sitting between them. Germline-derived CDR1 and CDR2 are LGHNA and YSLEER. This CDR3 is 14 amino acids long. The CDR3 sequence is CASSQVGGNTEAFF. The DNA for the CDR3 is TGCGCCAGCAGCCAAGTTGGCGGGAACACTGAAGCTTTCTTT.